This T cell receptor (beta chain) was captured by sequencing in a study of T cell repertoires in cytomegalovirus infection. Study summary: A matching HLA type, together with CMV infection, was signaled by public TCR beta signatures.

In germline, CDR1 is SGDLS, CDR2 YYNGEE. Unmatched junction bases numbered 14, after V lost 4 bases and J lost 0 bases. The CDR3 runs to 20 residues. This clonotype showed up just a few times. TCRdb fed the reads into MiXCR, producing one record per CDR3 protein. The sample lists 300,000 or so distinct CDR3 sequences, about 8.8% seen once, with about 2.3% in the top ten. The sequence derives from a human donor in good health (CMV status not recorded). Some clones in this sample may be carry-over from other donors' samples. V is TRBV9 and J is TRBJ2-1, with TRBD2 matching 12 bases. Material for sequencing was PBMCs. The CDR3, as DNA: TGTGCCAGCAGCAACCTCGGGACTAGCGGGTTTGCGAGCTCCTACAATGAGCAGTTCTTC. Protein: CASSNLGTSGFASSYNEQFF.